Below are 28 T cell receptor beta chains sequenced from a single sample in a study of T cell responses to AZD1222 COVID-19 vaccine. The protocol was immunoSEQ multiplex PCR, while the TCRdb copy is restricted to in-frame clones and leaves out a portion. The sample includes around 120,000 clones, about 79% of them seen just once. The sequencing used peripheral blood, collected 28 days after the second AZD1222 dose. All receptors come from an adult who received the AZD1222 COVID-19 vaccine.

The chain combines TRBV11-3 with TRBJ1-2; tentatively, D is TRBD1 (5 bases). The CDR3 contains 13 residues. V was cut by 5 bases and J by 5 bases, with 12 bases left in between. The germline V gene encodes CDR1 SGHNT and CDR2 YENEEA. The CDR3 sequence: CASSPGPGYGYTF. The CDR3 DNA reads as TGTGCCAGCAGCCCGGGACCGGGGTATGGCTACACCTTC.

The chain couples TRBV11-2 to TRBJ1-1; D ambiguous. The length of the CDR3 is 13 residues. Germline V gene lookup returns CDR1 SGHAT and CDR2 FQNNGV. Trimming removed 1 base at V and 1 base at J, with 4 bases between. CDR3 loop: CASSLVSNTEAFF. The CDR3 nucleotides are TGTGCCAGCAGCTTAGTCTCGAACACTGAAGCTTTCTTT.

This chain connects TRBV2 to TRBJ1-1, with 7 positions matching TRBD1. The V segment lost 2 bases and the J segment 5 bases; nucleotides outside the gene matches: 5. Germline V gene sequence: CDR1 SNHLY, CDR2 FYNNEI. The CDR3 is 14 amino acids. The CDR3 region is CASSESTTGTEAFF. Here the CDR3 DNA reads TGTGCCAGCAGTGAATCCACGACAGGGACTGAAGCTTTCTTT.

The count of this clone is one. In DNA form, the CDR3 reads TGCGCCAGCCATGGGGCCGCGGGGGGCAACAATGAGCAGTTCTTC. It yields the protein CASHGAAGGNNEQFF. The chain employs TRBV5-1 and TRBJ2-1; 8 positions match TRBD2. V trimming: 7 bases; J trimming: 5 bases; junction bases outside the gene matches: 11. There are 15 residues in the CDR3. CDR1 and CDR2 (germline): SGHRS, YFSETQ. The whole variable domain, filled in from reference TRBV5-1 and TRBJ2-1, reads KAGVTQTPRYLIKTRGQQVTLSCSPISGHRSVSWYQQTPGQGLQFLFEYFSETQRNKGNFPGRFSGRQFSNSRSEMNVSTLELGDSALYLCASHGAAGGNNEQFFGPGTRLTVL.

The rearrangement joins TRBV16 to TRBJ1-1; TRBD1 matches 8 bases. The junction had 10 bases not matched to a gene; V was cut back by 8 bases and J by 8 bases. The CDR3 loop spans 13 amino acids. Per the germline V gene, CDR1 is KGHSY and CDR2 is FQNENV. The CDR3 is CASQQAGGAEAFF. Here the CDR3 DNA reads TGTGCCAGCCAACAGGCAGGGGGCGCAGAAGCTTTCTTT.

The rearrangement uses TRBV11-2 and TRBJ2-1; D not resolved. Trimming shortened V by 3 bases and J by 6 bases, and 12 bases separated the two germline ends. CDR3 length: 14 amino acids. The germline V gene has CDR1 SGHAT and CDR2 FQNNGV. CDR3 loop: CASSLESLGNEQFF. Written as DNA, the CDR3 is TGTGCCAGCAGCTTGGAGTCCCTGGGCAATGAGCAGTTCTTC.

This sequence joins TRBV7-9 and TRBJ1-5; the D is unclear. Trimming took 5 bases from V and 4 from J, leaving 12 bases between them. The CDR3 contains 14 residues. The V gene's germline CDR1 is SEHNR and CDR2 FQNEAQ (reference sequence). In DNA, the CDR3 is TGTGCCAGCAGCCCCGCTAAATCAAATCAGCCCCAGCATTTT. Its translation is CASSPAKSNQPQHF.

The gene calls are TRBV6-6 and TRBJ1-4, with a tentative D call TRBD1 (6 bases). The germline V and J ends were trimmed by 2 bases and 4 bases, with 11 bases remaining between them. CDR1 is MNHNY and CDR2 is SVGAGI in the germline V gene (reference sequence). This CDR3 region has 15 residues. This CDR3 is CASSYPTGHNEKLFF. The DNA for the CDR3 is TGTGCCAGCAGTTACCCGACAGGCCATAATGAAAAACTGTTTTTT.

The chain has TRBV7-2 and TRBJ2-7; 8 bases are a match to TRBD1. The CDR3 loop spans 16 amino acids. With V trimmed by 5 bases and J by 5 bases, 14 bases remained unmatched. Germline CDR1 is SGHTA and CDR2 is FQGNSA. The CDR3 DNA reads TGTGCCAGCAGCCGCAAAACCGGGACAGGACCTAACGAGCAGTACTTC. Protein: CASSRKTGTGPNEQYF.

The chain combines TRBV9 with TRBJ2-7, with D perhaps TRBD1 (5 bases). With 3 bases removed from V and 0 bases from J, the gap between germline ends came to 7 bases. This CDR3 has 13 residues. The germline V gene encodes CDR1 SGDLS and CDR2 YYNGEE. The CDR3: CASSAQGSYEQYF. CDR3 DNA: TGTGCCAGCAGCGCCCAGGGCTCCTACGAGCAGTACTTC. Using reference TRBV9 and TRBJ2-7 for the parts outside the CDR3, the full variable domain is DSGVTQTPKHLITATGQRVTLRCSPRSGDLSVYWYQQSLDQGLQFLIQYYNGEERAKGNILERFSAQQFPDLHSELNLSSLELGDSALYFCASSAQGSYEQYFGPGTRLTVT.

The sample holds a few counts of this clone. The gene calls are TRBV19 and TRBJ2-6; D call uncertain. The CDR3 sequence is 14 residues long. Germline V gene sequence: CDR1 LNHDA, CDR2 SQIVND (reference sequence). Trimming removed 7 bases at V and 4 bases at J, with 11 bases between. CDR3 region: CASTFQTGANVLTF. The CDR3 DNA reads as TGTGCCAGTACCTTCCAGACAGGGGCCAACGTCCTGACTTTC.

This clone was observed a few times. Other nucleotide sequences from this sample produce the same CDR3. The gene calls are TRBV20-1 and TRBJ2-7, with D perhaps matching TRBD1 or TRBD2 (5 bases each). With 1 base removed from V and 4 bases from J, the gap between germline ends came to 5 bases. Germline CDR1 reads DFQATT; CDR2 reads SNEGSKA (reference sequence). CDR3 length: 11 residues. The CDR3 protein is CSARGGYEQYF. CDR3 nucleotide sequence: TGCAGTGCTAGAGGGGGGTACGAGCAGTACTTC.

V is TRBV27 and J is TRBJ2-5; 9 nucleotides line up with TRBD2. This CDR3 has 13 residues. Germline values: CDR1 MNHEY, CDR2 SMNVEV (reference sequence). Trimming cost V 8 bases and J 3 bases; bases outside gene matches: 4. The CDR3 here is CASSPSGEETQYF. DNA of the CDR3: TGTGCCAGCTCCCCTAGCGGGGAAGAGACCCAGTACTTC.

This sequence joins TRBV28 and TRBJ1-2; D possibly corresponds to TRBD1 (6 bases). V shed 10 bases and J shed 2 bases, with 14 bases lying between them. Germline V lookup: CDR1 MDHEN, CDR2 SYDVKM. This CDR3 has 13 amino acids. The CDR3 coding sequence is TGTGCCACTCCCCGAACAGGGAACTATGGCTACACCTTC. Translating gives CATPRTGNYGYTF.

This clone was counted a few times. The gene calls are TRBV7-2 and TRBJ1-6; D might be TRBD1 (6 bases). The CDR3 has 16 amino acids. Trimming pared 5 bases from V and 6 bases from J, leaving 17 bases between. In germline, CDR1 is SGHTA, CDR2 FQGNSA. This CDR3 reads CASSQQSQDSNSPLHF. The CDR3 bases are TGTGCCAGCAGCCAGCAGTCTCAGGACAGTAATTCACCCCTCCACTTT.

This chain connects TRBV21-1 to TRBJ1-1; the table's D call TRBD1 went unverified against the DNA. TRBV21-1 is described as a pseudogene. The CDR3 extends over 17 amino acids. CDR3 sequence reads: CASSRNSPPLENTEAFF. The CDR3 nucleotides read TGTGCCAGCAGCCGGAACAGCCCGCCCTTGGAGAACACTGAAGCTTTCTTT.

In its sample, this clone was seen a few times. V and J are TRBV28 and TRBJ2-4, with 9 bases fitting TRBD2. Trimming removed 1 base from V and 6 bases from J; junction bases left unmatched: 4. The CDR3 has 15 amino acids. CDR1 and CDR2 from the germline V gene are MDHEN and SYDVKM. The CDR3 bases are TGTGCCAGCAGTTTATTGGTAGCGGGGGCAAACATTCAGTACTTC. It specifies CASSLLVAGANIQYF.

J is TRBJ1-1 and V is TRBV11-1; D remains ambiguous. CDR3 length: 15 residues. V lost 5 bases, J lost 0 bases, and 13 bases lay in between. Germline V gene sequence: CDR1 SGHAT, CDR2 FQDESV (reference sequence). CDR3 nucleotides: TGTGCCAGCAGCGCCGTCAGTGGCCTGAACACTGAAGCTTTCTTT. Translating gives CASSAVSGLNTEAFF.

This clone has just one count. The CDR3 sequence is CASSPMDRRERPQHF. In DNA, the CDR3 is TGTGCCAGCAGCCCGATGGACAGGAGGGAACGGCCCCAGCATTTT. The V and J genes are TRBV11-2 and TRBJ1-5; 7 nucleotides line up with TRBD1. CDR1 and CDR2 (germline): SGHAT, FQNNGV. Trimming took 5 bases from V and 9 from J; bases not matched to a gene: 13. The CDR3 has 15 amino acids.

This chain joins TRBV27 and TRBJ2-1, with 7 nucleotides matching TRBD1. CDR3 length: 14 amino acids. The germline CDR1 and CDR2 sequences are MNHEY and SMNVEV (reference sequence). Trimming took 8 bases from V and 6 from J; bases not matched to a gene: 10. CDR3 DNA: TGTGCCAGCGGTTACAGGGGACCCACCAATGAGCAGTTCTTC. This gives the protein CASGYRGPTNEQFF.

The chain employs TRBV9 and TRBJ2-2; a weak D match, TRBD2 (6 bases). Germline CDR1 and CDR2: SGDLS and YYNGEE. This CDR3 spans 15 amino acids. The ends were cut back, 1 base at V and 5 bases at J, with 12 bases in the middle. Written as DNA, the CDR3 is TGTGCCAGCAGCGTACGTGGACTAATTACCGGGGAGCTGTTTTTT. As protein: CASSVRGLITGELFF.

This clone was detected only a few times. The V gene is TRBV4-2, the J gene TRBJ1-4, with 9 bases fitting TRBD1. Germline-derived CDR1 and CDR2 are LGHNA and YNFKEQ. V shed 4 bases and J 4 bases; nucleotides not matched to a gene: 16. The CDR3 spans 19 residues. CDR3 sequence reads: CASSLRGDRVGGDNEKLFF. The CDR3 DNA sequence: TGTGCCAGCAGCCTGAGAGGGGACAGGGTTGGAGGGGATAATGAAAAACTGTTTTTT.

The chain carries TRBV6-5 and TRBJ2-7, with D tentatively TRBD2 (5 bases). Trimming left V 6 bases short and J 7 bases short, with 10 bases between. Germline V gene sequence: CDR1 MNHEY, CDR2 SVGAGI. The length of the CDR3 is 11 residues. The CDR3 DNA sequence: TGTGCCAGCAGCCTCGGGGAAGAGCAGTACTTC. Translation: CASSLGEEQYF.

J is TRBJ1-1 and V is TRBV7-3, with a tentative D call TRBD1 (6 bases). The CDR3 runs to 16 residues. V was pared by 6 bases and J by 1 base, with 18 bases between. Germline lookup yields CDR1 SGHTA and CDR2 FQGTGA. The CDR3 region is CASSQGHRLGNTEAFF. The CDR3 DNA is TGTGCCAGCAGTCAGGGGCACCGCCTTGGGAACACTGAAGCTTTCTTT.

The chain carries TRBV27 and TRBJ1-2; the match to TRBD1 covers 7 bases. Looked up from germline, CDR1 is MNHEY and CDR2 is SMNVEV (reference sequence). The CDR3 loop spans 14 amino acids. Trimming cost V 5 bases and J 5 bases; bases outside gene matches: 8. CDR3 coding DNA: TGTGCCAGCAGTGCGCAGGGGGTAGGATATGGCTACACCTTC. Translating gives CASSAQGVGYGYTF.

The rearrangement joins TRBV4-1 to TRBJ2-7, with 10 bases identical to TRBD1. From germline, CDR1 is MGHRA and CDR2 YSYEKL. The V segment lost 4 bases and the J segment 1 base; nucleotides outside the gene matches: 4. The CDR3 sequence is 15 residues long. The CDR3 here is CASSRGQGGSYEQYF. The CDR3 nucleotides are TGCGCCAGCAGCCGAGGACAGGGGGGTTCCTACGAGCAGTACTTC.

The chain joins TRBV19 to TRBJ2-2; D perhaps matches TRBD2 (6 bases). Trimming shortened V by 3 bases and J by 4 bases, and 12 bases separated the two germline ends. The CDR3 spans 15 residues. The germline V gene has CDR1 LNHDA and CDR2 SQIVND (reference sequence). The CDR3 reads CASSILGGGTGELFF. As DNA, the CDR3 is TGTGCCAGTAGTATTCTGGGAGGAGGCACCGGGGAGCTGTTTTTT.

The V gene is TRBV11-3, the J gene TRBJ2-1; TRBD2 is a possible D gene (5 bases). This CDR3 spans 16 amino acids. V was clipped by 1 base and J by 8 bases, with 18 bases between them. The V gene's germline CDR1 is SGHNT and CDR2 YENEEA. The CDR3 DNA reads as TGTGCCAGCAGCTTAGGGTCTAGTGGTTCGGAGGATGAGCAGTTCTTC. Its translation: CASSLGSSGSEDEQFF.